This TCR beta chain originates from a study of T-cell memory formation after mild COVID-19. Study information: TCR clusters were largely donor specific.

V was shortened by 5 bases and J by 5 bases, with 15 bases between the two germline ends. Germline V gene lookup returns CDR1 SGHAT and CDR2 FQNNGV. CDR3 length equals 14 residues. Employing constant-segment primers, 5'RACE generated TCR alpha and TCR beta cDNA libraries bearing sample barcodes and UMIs. TCRdb reprocessed the 5' RACE reads with MiXCR, giving one entry per CDR3 protein. In the table there are about 210,000 distinct CDR3 sequences, about 10% of which are singletons. This clonotype was picked up many times. Its antigen is as yet unknown. Study findings and constraints: Contracting CD4+ clones sat mainly in CM and EM; CD8+ in EMRA. Pre-infection memory showed some responding clones, and this suggested that cross-reactive memory joined.

The V call is TRBV11-2, the J call TRBJ1-1; a possible D gene is TRBD1 (6 bases). The sample consisted of PBMCs or a T cell subset sorted from them (not recorded which). This receptor was taken from a man between 18 and 35 years old who had mild COVID-19 (a few samples of this study predate the infection). Cell type and time point are not known. CDR3: CASSLGTRGTEAFF. Written as DNA, the CDR3 is TGTGCCAGCAGCCTCGGAACCAGGGGTACTGAAGCTTTCTTT.